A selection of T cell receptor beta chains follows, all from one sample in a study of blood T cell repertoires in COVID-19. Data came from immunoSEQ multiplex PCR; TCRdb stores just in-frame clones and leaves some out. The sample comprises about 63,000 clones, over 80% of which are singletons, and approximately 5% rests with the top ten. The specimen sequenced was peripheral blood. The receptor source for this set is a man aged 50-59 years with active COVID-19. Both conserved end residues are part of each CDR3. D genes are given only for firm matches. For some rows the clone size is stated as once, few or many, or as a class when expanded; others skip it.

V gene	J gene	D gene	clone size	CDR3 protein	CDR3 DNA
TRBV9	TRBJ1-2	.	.	CASSFGSSNYGYTF	TGTGCCAGCAGCTTTGGGAGTTCTAACTATGGCTACACCTTC
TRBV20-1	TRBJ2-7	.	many	CSAGTEQYF	TGCAGTGCTGGTACAGAGCAGTACTTC
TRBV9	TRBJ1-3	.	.	CASSASDGGSGNTIYF	TGTGCCAGCAGCGCGAGCGACGGGGGCTCTGGAAACACCATATATTTT
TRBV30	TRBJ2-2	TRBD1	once	CAWGGQGLTGELFF	TGTGCCTGGGGGGGACAGGGGCTCACCGGGGAGCTGTTTTTT
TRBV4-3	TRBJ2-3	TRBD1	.	CASSQETGGDTQYF	TGCGCCAGCAGCCAAGAGACAGGGGGCGATACGCAGTATTTT
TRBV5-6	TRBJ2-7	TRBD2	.	CASSPLAESSYEQYF	TGTGCCAGCAGCCCACTAGCGGAAAGCTCCTACGAGCAGTACTTC
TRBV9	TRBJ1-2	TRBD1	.	CASSGAPRQGRGYTF	TGTGCCAGCAGCGGGGCCCCGCGACAGGGCCGTGGCTACACCTTC
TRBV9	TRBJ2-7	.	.	CASSANGGSFYEQYF	TGTGCCAGCAGCGCTAATGGGGGCTCCTTCTACGAGCAGTACTTC
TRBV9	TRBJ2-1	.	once	CASSPEGGGSFRNEQFF	TGTGCCAGCAGCCCCGAGGGGGGCGGGAGCTTCAGGAATGAGCAGTTCTTC
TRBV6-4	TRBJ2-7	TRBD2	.	CASRRTSGMAEQYF	TGTGCCAGCAGGCGGACTAGCGGGATGGCTGAGCAGTACTTC
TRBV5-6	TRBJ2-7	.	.	CASSLAGEQYF	TGTGCCAGCAGCTTGGCGGGCGAGCAGTACTTC
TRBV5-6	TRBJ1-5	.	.	CASSLRGRTNQPQHF	TGTGCCAGCAGCTTGAGGGGCCGGACGAATCAGCCCCAGCATTTT
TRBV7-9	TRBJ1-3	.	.	CASSQGQLGNTIYF	TGTGCCAGCAGCCAAGGACAGTTAGGAAACACCATATATTTT
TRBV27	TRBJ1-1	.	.	CASSSLPGEAFF	TGTGCCAGCAGTTCACTCCCAGGTGAAGCTTTCTTT
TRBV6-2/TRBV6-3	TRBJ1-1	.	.	CASSYLGTMNTEAFF	TGTGCCAGCAGTTACCTGGGGACAATGAACACTGAAGCTTTCTTT
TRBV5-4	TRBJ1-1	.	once	CASSAGLDEAFF	TGTGCCAGCAGCGCGGGTCTCGATGAAGCTTTCTTT
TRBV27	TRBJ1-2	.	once	CASSYTGTSYGYTF	TGTGCCAGCAGTTATACCGGGACATCCTATGGCTACACCTTC
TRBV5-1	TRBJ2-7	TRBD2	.	CASSLRTSGYEQYF	TGCGCCAGCAGCCTTCGGACTAGCGGCTACGAGCAGTACTTC